The clone carrying this T cell receptor (beta chain) turned up a few times. Antigen unknown. This entry comes from a study of blood T cells in healthy people across ages. Then a second PCR, running about 6 to 12 cycles, was carried out with a sample-barcoded 5' primer and a J-beta primer mix. TCRdb reprocessed the 5' RACE reads with MiXCR, giving one entry per CDR3 protein. The sample carries 700,000 to 900,000 distinct CDR3 sequences, 25% to 30% recorded once. The V end lost 4 bases, the J end lost 5 bases, and 6 bases lay between the germline ends. Germline assignment: CDR1 LGHDT and CDR2 YNNKEL (reference sequence). The length of the CDR3 is 11 residues. Donors ranged from 6 to 90 years old and were healthy Caucasians in Russia. Each sample yielded at least 6.5 million isolated PBMCs. General study findings and limits: Percentage of naive T cells showed a strong correlation with TCR beta diversity.

These data are also associated with another study on T cells of mothers and their children. That paper notes: Per child, around 3 million TCR beta CDR3 reads were obtained, against over 10 million per mother.

The chain couples TRBV3-1 to TRBJ2-7; D is undetermined. The source is a boy between 10 and 17 years old in good health. Sequencing used blood. The CDR3 sequence: CASSRYNEQYF. CDR3 coding DNA: TGTGCCAGCAGCCGGTACAACGAGCAGTACTTC.